The entry below describes one T cell receptor beta chain. Deletions cut 3 bases from V and 1 base from J, with 9 bases between. CDR1 and CDR2 from the germline V gene are MNHEY and SMNVEV (reference sequence). This CDR3 spans 14 amino acids. Study processing details: Amplification of reference gene primers was used by the study to estimate nucleated cell counts. Assay used: immunoSEQ multiplex PCR; TCRdb lists only in-frame clones, some missing. The V and J calls and the clone size are those of that table, but D and trimming were determined from the DNA. The data show about 94,000 clones, about 80% seen once. The sample belongs to a study of blood T cell repertoires in COVID-19. Background on the study: Collection of acute and convalescent COVID-19 samples took place in the United States, Italy and Spain. The cDNA or gDNA used as material had been derived from T cells, B-cell-depleted T cells, or PBMCs.

The sequence was obtained from a man between 60 and 70 years old with acute or convalescent COVID-19. This chain uses TRBV27 with TRBJ1-1; possibly TRBD1 for D (5 bases). What was sequenced was peripheral blood. The CDR3 protein is CASSFRDSNTEAFF. The CDR3 nucleotides are TGTGCCAGCAGTTTTCGGGACTCGAACACTGAAGCTTTCTTT.